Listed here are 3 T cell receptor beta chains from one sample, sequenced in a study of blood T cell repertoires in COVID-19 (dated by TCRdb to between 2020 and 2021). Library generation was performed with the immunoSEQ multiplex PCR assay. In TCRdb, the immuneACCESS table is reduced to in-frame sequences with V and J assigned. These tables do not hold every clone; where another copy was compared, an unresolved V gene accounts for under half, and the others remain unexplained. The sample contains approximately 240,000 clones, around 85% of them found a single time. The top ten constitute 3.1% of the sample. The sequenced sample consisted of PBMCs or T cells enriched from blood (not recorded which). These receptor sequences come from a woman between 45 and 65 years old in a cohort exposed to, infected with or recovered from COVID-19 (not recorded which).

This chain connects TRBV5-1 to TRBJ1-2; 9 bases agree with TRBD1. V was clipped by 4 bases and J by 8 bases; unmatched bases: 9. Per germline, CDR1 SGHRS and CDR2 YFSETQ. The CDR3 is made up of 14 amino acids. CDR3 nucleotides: TGCGCCAGCAGCCCCACAGGGGGCGTCGGGGGCTACACCTTC. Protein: CASSPTGGVGGYTF. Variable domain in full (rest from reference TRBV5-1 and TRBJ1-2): KAGVTQTPRYLIKTRGQQVTLSCSPISGHRSVSWYQQTPGQGLQFLFEYFSETQRNKGNFPGRFSGRQFSNSRSEMNVSTLELGDSALYLCASSPTGGVGGYTFGSGTRLTVV.

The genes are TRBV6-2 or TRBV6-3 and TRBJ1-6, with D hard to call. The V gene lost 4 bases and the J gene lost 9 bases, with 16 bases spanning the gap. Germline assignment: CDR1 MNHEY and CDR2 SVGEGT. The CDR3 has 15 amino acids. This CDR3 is CASSSLLTTGSPLHF. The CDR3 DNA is TGTGCCAGCAGTTCCTTACTTACCACTGGTTCACCCCTCCACTTT.

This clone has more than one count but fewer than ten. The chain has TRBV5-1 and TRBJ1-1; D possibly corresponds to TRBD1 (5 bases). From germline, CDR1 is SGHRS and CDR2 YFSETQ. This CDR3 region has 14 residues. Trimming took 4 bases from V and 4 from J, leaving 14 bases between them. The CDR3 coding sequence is TGCGCCAGCAGCCCTAGGGGTATGAGCACTGAAGCTTTCTTT. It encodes CASSPRGMSTEAFF. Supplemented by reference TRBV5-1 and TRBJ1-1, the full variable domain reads KAGVTQTPRYLIKTRGQQVTLSCSPISGHRSVSWYQQTPGQGLQFLFEYFSETQRNKGNFPGRFSGRQFSNSRSEMNVSTLELGDSALYLCASSPRGMSTEAFFGQGTRLTVV.